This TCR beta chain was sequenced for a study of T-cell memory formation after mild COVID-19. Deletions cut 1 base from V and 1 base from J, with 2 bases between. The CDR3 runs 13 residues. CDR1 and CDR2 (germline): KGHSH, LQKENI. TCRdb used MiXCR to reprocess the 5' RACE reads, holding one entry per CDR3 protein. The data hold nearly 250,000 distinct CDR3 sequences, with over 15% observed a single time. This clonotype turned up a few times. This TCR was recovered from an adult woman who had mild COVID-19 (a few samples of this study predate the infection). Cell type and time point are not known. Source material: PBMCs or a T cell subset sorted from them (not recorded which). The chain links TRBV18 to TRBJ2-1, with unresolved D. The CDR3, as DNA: TGTGCCAGCTCACCACAGTCCTACAATGAGCAGTTCTTC. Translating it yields CASSPQSYNEQFF.